This T cell receptor (beta chain) was recovered during a study of blood T cell repertoires in COVID-19. Study overall: Both acute and convalescent COVID-19 samples were obtained from the United States, Italy and Spain. PBMCs, B-cell-depleted T cells, or T cells provided the cDNA or gDNA that made up the material.

J was trimmed by 3 bases and V by 3 bases; bases with no gene match: 2. The germline gives CDR1 SNHLY, CDR2 FYNNEI. This CDR3 spans 14 amino acids. Under the authors' procedure: Reference gene primer amplification yielded estimated nucleated cell counts. TCRdb keeps only in-frame clones here, not all; method: immunoSEQ multiplex PCR. For V, J and clone size, that table is used; D and trimming come from the DNA. The table records some 31,000 clones, 85% of them present only once. The sequencing input was peripheral blood. The chain recombines TRBV2 with TRBJ2-5; TRBD2 agrees at 9 bases. This receptor was identified in a human donor with acute or convalescent COVID-19. The donor label of this sample is uncertain. The CDR3 region is CASSERLAEETQYF. The DNA for the CDR3 is TGTGCCAGCAGTGAGCGACTAGCGGAAGAGACCCAGTACTTC.